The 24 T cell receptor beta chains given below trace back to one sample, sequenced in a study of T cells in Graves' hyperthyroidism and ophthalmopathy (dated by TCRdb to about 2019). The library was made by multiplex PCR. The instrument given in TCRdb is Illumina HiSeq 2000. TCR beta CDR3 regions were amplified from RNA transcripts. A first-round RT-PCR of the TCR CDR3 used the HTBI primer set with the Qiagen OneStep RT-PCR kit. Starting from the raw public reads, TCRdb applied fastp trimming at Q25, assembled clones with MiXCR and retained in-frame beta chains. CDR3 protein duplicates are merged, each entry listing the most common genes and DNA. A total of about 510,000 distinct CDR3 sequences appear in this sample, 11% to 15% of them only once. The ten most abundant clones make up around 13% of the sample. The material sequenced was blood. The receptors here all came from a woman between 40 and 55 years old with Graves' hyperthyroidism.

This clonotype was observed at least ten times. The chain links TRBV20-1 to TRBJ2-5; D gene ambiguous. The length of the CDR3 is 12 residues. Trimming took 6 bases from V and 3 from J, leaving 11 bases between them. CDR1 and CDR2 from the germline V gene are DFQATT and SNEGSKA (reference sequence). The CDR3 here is CSATDGEETQYF. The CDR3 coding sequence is TGCAGTGCGACGGACGGTGAAGAGACCCAGTACTTC.

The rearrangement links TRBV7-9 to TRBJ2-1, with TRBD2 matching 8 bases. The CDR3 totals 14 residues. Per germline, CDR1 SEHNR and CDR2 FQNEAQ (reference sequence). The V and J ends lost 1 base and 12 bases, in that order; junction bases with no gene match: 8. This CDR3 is CASSLETSGLSQFF. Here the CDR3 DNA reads TGTGCCAGCAGCTTAGAAACTAGCGGCTTATCGCAGTTCTTC. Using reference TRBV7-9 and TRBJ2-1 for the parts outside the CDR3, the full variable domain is DTGVSQNPRHKITKRGQNVTFRCDPISEHNRLYWYRQTLGQGPEFLTYFQNEAQLEKSRLLSDRFSAERPKGSFSTLEIQRTEQGDSAMYLCASSLETSGLSQFFGPGTRLTVL.

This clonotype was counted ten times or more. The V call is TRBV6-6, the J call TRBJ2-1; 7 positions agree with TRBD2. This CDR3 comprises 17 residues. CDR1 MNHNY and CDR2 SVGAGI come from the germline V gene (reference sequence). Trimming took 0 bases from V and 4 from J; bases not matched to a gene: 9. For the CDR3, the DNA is TGTGCCAGCAGTTACTCGATAGGTAGCGGGCAATACAATGAGCAGTTCTTC. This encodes CASSYSIGSGQYNEQFF.

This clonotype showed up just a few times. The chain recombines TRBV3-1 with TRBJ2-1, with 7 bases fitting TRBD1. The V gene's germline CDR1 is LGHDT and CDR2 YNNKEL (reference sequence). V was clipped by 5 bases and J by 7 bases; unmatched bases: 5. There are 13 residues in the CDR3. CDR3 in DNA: TGTGCCAGCAGCTCCTCGACAGGGAATGAGCAGTTCTTC. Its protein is CASSSSTGNEQFF.

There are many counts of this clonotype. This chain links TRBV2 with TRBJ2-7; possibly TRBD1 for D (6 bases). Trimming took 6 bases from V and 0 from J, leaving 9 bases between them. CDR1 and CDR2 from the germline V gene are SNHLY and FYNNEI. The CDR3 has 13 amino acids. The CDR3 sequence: CASRGDNSYEQYF. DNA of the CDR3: TGTGCCAGCAGAGGGGACAACTCCTACGAGCAGTACTTC.

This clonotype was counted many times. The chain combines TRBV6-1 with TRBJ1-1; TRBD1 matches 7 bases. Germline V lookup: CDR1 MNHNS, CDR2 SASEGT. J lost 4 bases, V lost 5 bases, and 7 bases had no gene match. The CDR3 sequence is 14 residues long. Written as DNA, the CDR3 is TGTGCCAGCAGTTACCTCGCAGGGGGCACTGAAGCTTTCTTT. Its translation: CASSYLAGGTEAFF.

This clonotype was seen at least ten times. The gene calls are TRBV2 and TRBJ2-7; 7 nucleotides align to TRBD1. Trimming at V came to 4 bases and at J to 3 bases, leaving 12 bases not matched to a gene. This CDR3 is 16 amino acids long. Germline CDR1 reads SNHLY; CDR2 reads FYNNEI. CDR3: CASSGLVGTAHYEQYF. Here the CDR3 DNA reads TGTGCCAGCAGTGGTCTCGTCGGGACAGCTCACTACGAGCAGTACTTC.

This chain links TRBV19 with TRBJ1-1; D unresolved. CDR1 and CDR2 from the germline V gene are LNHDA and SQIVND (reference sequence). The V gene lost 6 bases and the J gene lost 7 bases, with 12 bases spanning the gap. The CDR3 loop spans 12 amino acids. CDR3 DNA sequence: TGTGCCAGTAGAGGAGGAACAGTTGAAGCTTTCTTT. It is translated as CASRGGTVEAFF.

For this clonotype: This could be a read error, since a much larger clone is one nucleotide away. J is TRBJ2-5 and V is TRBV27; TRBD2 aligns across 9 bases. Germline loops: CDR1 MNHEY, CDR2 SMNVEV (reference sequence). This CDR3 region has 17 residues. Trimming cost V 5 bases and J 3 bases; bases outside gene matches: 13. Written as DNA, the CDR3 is TGTGCCAGCAGTACCCAGGTAGCGGGGGCTTCAAAAGAGACCCAGTACTTC. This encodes CASSTQVAGASKETQYF.

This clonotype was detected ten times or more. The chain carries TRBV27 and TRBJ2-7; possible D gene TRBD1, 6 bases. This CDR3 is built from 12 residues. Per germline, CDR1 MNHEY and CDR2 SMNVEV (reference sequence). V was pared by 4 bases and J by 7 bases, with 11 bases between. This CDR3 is CASSSTGWEQYF. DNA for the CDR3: TGTGCCAGCAGTTCGACAGGCTGGGAGCAGTACTTC.

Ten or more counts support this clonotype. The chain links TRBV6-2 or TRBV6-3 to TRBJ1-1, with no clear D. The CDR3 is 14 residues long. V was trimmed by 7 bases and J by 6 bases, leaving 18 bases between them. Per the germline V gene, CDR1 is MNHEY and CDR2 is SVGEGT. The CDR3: CASIDWSPGAEAFF. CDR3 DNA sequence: TGTGCCAGCATCGACTGGAGCCCCGGGGCTGAAGCTTTCTTT.

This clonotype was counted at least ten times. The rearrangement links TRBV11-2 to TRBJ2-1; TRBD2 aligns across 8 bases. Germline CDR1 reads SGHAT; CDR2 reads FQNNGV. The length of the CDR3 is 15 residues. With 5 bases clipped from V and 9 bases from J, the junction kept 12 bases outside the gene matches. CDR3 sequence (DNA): TGTGCCAGCAGCCTCCCGGAGACTAGCGTCGGTGAGCAGTTCTTC. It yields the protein CASSLPETSVGEQFF.

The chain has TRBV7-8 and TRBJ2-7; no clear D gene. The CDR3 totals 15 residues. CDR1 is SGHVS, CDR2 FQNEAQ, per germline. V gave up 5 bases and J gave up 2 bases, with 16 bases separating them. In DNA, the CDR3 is TGTGCCAGCAGCCCGAGCCAAGCGCAGGCCTACGAGCAGTACTTC. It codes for CASSPSQAQAYEQYF.

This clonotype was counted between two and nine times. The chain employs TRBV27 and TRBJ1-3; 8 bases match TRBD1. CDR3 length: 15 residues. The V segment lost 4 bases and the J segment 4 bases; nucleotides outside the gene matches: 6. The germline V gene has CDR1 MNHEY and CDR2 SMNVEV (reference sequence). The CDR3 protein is CASSSRQGWGNTIYF. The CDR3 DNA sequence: TGTGCCAGCAGTTCCCGACAGGGGTGGGGAAACACCATATATTTT.

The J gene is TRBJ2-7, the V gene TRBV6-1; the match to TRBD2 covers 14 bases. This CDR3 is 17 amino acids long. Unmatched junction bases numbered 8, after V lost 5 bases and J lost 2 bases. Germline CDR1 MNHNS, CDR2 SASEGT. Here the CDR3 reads CASSQPGLAGEAYEQYF. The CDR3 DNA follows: TGTGCCAGCAGTCAACCGGGACTAGCGGGAGAGGCCTACGAGCAGTACTTC.

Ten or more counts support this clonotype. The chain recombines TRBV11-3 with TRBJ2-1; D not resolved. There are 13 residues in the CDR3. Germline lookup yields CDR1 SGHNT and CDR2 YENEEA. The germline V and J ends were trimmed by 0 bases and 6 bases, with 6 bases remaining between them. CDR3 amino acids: CASSLDYLNEQFF. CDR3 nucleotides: TGTGCCAGCAGCTTAGATTACCTCAATGAGCAGTTCTTC.

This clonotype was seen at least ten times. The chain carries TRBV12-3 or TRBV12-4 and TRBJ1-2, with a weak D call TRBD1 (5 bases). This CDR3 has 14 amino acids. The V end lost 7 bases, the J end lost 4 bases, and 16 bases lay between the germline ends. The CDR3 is CASTSGGRGYGYTF. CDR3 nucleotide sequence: TGTGCCAGCACCTCGGGGGGACGGGGCTATGGCTACACCTTC.

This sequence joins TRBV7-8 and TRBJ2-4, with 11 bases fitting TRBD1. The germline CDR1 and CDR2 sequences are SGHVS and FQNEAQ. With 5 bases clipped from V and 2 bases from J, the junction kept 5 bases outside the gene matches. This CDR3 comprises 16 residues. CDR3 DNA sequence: TGTGCCAGCAGCATCCGGGACAGGGGGTCCAAAAACATTCAGTACTTC. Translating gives CASSIRDRGSKNIQYF.

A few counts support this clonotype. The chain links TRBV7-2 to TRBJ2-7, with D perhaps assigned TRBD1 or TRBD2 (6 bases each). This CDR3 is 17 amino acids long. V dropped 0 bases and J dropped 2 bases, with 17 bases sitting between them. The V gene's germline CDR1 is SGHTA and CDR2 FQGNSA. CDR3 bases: TGTGCCAGCAGCTTAGCTTACCCGGGGGCCATGGCCTACGAGCAGTACTTC. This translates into CASSLAYPGAMAYEQYF.

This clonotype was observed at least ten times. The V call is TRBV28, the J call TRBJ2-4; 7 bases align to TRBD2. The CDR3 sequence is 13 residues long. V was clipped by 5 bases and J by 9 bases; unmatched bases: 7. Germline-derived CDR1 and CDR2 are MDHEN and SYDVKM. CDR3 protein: CASSGYQRGIQYF. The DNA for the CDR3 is TGTGCCAGCAGTGGGTACCAGCGGGGCATTCAGTACTTC. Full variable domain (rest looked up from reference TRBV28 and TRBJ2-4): DVKVTQSSRYLVKRTGEKVFLECVQDMDHENMFWYRQDPGLGLRLIYFSYDVKMKEKGDIPEGYSVSREKKERFSLILESASTNQTSMYLCASSGYQRGIQYFGAGTRLSVL.

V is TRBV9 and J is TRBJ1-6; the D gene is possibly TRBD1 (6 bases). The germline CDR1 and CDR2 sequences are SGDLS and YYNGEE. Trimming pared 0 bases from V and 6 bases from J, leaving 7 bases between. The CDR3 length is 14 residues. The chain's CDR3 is CASSVGGGNSPLHF. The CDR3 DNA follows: TGTGCCAGCAGCGTAGGAGGGGGTAATTCACCCCTCCACTTT. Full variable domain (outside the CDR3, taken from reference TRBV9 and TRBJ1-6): DSGVTQTPKHLITATGQRVTLRCSPRSGDLSVYWYQQSLDQGLQFLIQYYNGEERAKGNILERFSAQQFPDLHSELNLSSLELGDSALYFCASSVGGGNSPLHFGNGTRLTVT.

For the CDR3, the DNA is TGTGCCAGCAGGGGGGGACTAGCGGGCCCGAACACCGGGGAGCTGTTTTTT. Translated, it gives CASRGGLAGPNTGELFF. The rearrangement links TRBV7-6 to TRBJ2-2, with 12 nucleotides matching TRBD2. The V and J ends lost 6 bases and 0 bases, in that order; junction bases with no gene match: 5. The CDR3 has 17 residues. Germline V gene sequence: CDR1 SGHVS, CDR2 FNYEAQ. Using reference TRBV7-6 and TRBJ2-2 for the parts outside the CDR3, the full variable domain is GAGVSQSPRYKVTKRGQDVALRCDPISGHVSLYWYRQALGQGPEFLTYFNYEAQQDKSGLPNDRFSAERPEGSISTLTIQRTEQRDSAMYRCASRGGLAGPNTGELFFGEGSRLTVL.

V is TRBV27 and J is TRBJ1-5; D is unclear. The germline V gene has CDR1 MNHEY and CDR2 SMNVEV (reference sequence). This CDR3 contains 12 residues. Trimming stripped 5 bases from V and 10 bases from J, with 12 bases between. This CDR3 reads CASSPRLGPQHF. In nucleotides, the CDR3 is TGTGCCAGCAGTCCACGGCTGGGTCCCCAGCATTTT.

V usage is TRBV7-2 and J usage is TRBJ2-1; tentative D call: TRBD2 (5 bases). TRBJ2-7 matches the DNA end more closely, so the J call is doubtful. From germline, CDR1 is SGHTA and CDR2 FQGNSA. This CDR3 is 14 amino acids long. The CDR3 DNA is TGTGCCAGCAGCCTCTCTAGCTCCTACAATGAGCAGTACTTC. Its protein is CASSLSSSYNEQYF.